Presented here are 17 T cell receptor beta chains from one specimen sequenced in a study of T cell clones after liver transplantation. Profiling relied on immunoSEQ multiplex PCR, and the TCRdb table lists in-frame clones only, not all of them. In the table there are approximately 6,000 clones, more than 65% of which are singletons. Sequences were derived from CD8+ T cells from blood, sampled before liver transplant. These TCRs come from a human donor who received a liver transplant.

The genes are TRBV9 and TRBJ1-5, with D hard to call. The V end lost 0 bases, the J end lost 3 bases, and 4 bases lay between the germline ends. The CDR3 sequence is 13 residues long. Germline CDR1 SGDLS, CDR2 YYNGEE. The CDR3 coding sequence is TGTGCCAGCAGCGTAGGTCACAATCAGCCCCAGCATTTT. This codes for CASSVGHNQPQHF.

CDR3 sequence (DNA): TGCGCCAGCAGCCAACAAATATCCGGGCCGTCCGGGAGTACCGGGGAGCTGTTTTTT. Translated: CASSQQISGPSGSTGELFF. The J gene is TRBJ2-2, the V gene TRBV4-1, with D possibly matching TRBD2 (6 bases). The germline V and J ends were trimmed by 2 bases and 5 bases, with 24 bases remaining between them. CDR1 MGHRA and CDR2 YSYEKL come from the germline V gene. The CDR3 is made up of 19 amino acids.

The chain is built from TRBV23-1 and TRBJ2-2; TRBD1 or TRBD2 may be the D gene (7 bases each). TRBV23-1 is an open reading frame whose function is uncertain. The CDR3 contains 15 residues. V was trimmed by 8 bases and J by 6 bases, leaving 19 bases between them. The CDR3 sequence is CASGTGASGAGELFF. DNA of the CDR3: TGCGCCAGCGGCACAGGGGCCAGCGGGGCCGGGGAGCTGTTTTTT.

CDR3 sequence (DNA): TGTGCCAGCAGTCCCTTCTGGGGGTACGAGCAGTACTTC. Residues: CASSPFWGYEQYF. This chain uses TRBV27 with TRBJ2-7; D possibly uses TRBD1 or TRBD2 (5 bases each). The CDR3 runs to 13 residues. CDR1 MNHEY and CDR2 SMNVEV come from the germline V gene (reference sequence). Trimming stripped 5 bases from V and 4 bases from J, with 12 bases between.

The CDR3 spells CASSQSKAGRSSPLHF. The CDR3 DNA is TGCGCCAGCAGCCAGTCAAAGGCGGGGCGTTCTTCACCCCTCCACTTT. The rearrangement links TRBV4-3 to TRBJ1-6; tentatively, D is TRBD1 (5 bases). Trimming pared 3 bases from V and 9 bases from J, leaving 18 bases between. Per germline, CDR1 LGHNA and CDR2 YSLEER. The CDR3 spans 16 residues.

The J gene is TRBJ1-1, the V gene TRBV25-1; a weak D match, TRBD1 (5 bases). The CDR3 spans 13 residues. Germline lookup yields CDR1 MGHDK and CDR2 SYGVNS. Trimming cost V 6 bases and J 0 bases, with 8 bases left between them. DNA for the CDR3: TGTGCCAGCAGGGACACAGTGAACACTGAAGCTTTCTTT. Protein: CASRDTVNTEAFF.

The J gene is TRBJ1-4, the V gene TRBV6-5; D gene uncertain. The CDR3 extends over 11 amino acids. CDR1 MNHEY and CDR2 SVGAGI come from the germline V gene. V was cut by 4 bases and J by 5 bases, with 2 bases left in between. The CDR3 DNA follows: TGTGCCAGCAGTTCAAATGAAAAACTGTTTTTT. The encoded protein is CASSSNEKLFF.

The chain combines TRBV30 with TRBJ1-3, with D unclear. The V end was cut by 4 bases, the J end by 3 bases, with 7 bases between. The CDR3 runs to 12 residues. The germline gives CDR1 GTSNPN, CDR2 SVGIG (reference sequence). This CDR3 reads CAWKKLGNTIYF. The CDR3 DNA sequence: TGTGCCTGGAAGAAACTTGGAAACACCATATATTTT.

The chain carries TRBV7-8 and TRBJ2-7, with 7 bases that match TRBD2. Per the germline V gene, CDR1 is SGHVS and CDR2 is FQNEAQ. This CDR3 has 16 residues. Trimming cost V 2 bases and J 1 base; bases outside gene matches: 8. The CDR3, as DNA: TGTGCCAGCAGCTTATTTCCGGCTAGCGGATCCTACGAGCAGTACTTC. It is translated as CASSLFPASGSYEQYF.

The gene calls are TRBV7-9 and TRBJ2-7; a weak D match, TRBD1 (6 bases). V was shortened by 3 bases and J by 4 bases, with 10 bases between the two germline ends. This CDR3 spans 13 amino acids. CDR1 is SEHNR and CDR2 is FQNEAQ in the germline V gene (reference sequence). This chain's CDR3 is CASSFEGEYEQYF. DNA of the CDR3: TGTGCCAGCAGCTTCGAGGGGGAATACGAGCAGTACTTC.

The V and J genes are TRBV4-2 and TRBJ1-2, with 9 nucleotides matching TRBD1. The germline gives CDR1 LGHNA, CDR2 YNFKEQ. V lost 0 bases to trimming and J lost 4 bases; unmatched junction nucleotides: 9. CDR3 length: 17 residues. CDR3 residues: CASSQDRGTGISYGYTF. The CDR3 DNA is TGTGCCAGCAGCCAAGATCGTGGGACAGGGATTTCCTATGGCTACACCTTC.

The rearrangement uses TRBV13 and TRBJ1-6; no clear D. Trimming removed 2 bases from V and 10 bases from J, with 6 bases in between. The CDR3 runs to 12 residues. Germline V gene lookup returns CDR1 PRHDT and CDR2 FYEKMQ (reference sequence). The CDR3: CASSLSPSPLHF. In DNA, the CDR3 is TGTGCCAGCAGCTTATCTCCATCACCCCTCCACTTT.

This clone was seen a handful of times. The CDR3 nucleotides read TGTGCCAGCGGGGGGTCCTACGAGCAGTACTTC. This translates into CASGGSYEQYF. The rearrangement links TRBV7-8 to TRBJ2-7, with D possibly TRBD2 on 6 matching bases. V was trimmed by 8 bases and J by 1 base, leaving 6 bases between them. Germline CDR1 is SGHVS and CDR2 is FQNEAQ. The CDR3 has 11 amino acids. The full variable domain, with the rest looked up from reference TRBV7-8 and TRBJ2-7, is GAGVSQSPRYKVAKRGQDVALRCDPISGHVSLFWYQQALGQGPEFLTYFQNEAQLDKSGLPSDRFFAERPEGSVSTLKIQRTQQEDSAVYLCASGGSYEQYFGPGTRLTVT.

Only a few counts were recorded for this clone. CDR3: CASSSSAGARLFF. As DNA, the CDR3 is TGTGCCAGCAGCTCTAGTGCGGGGGCTCGTCTGTTTTTT. The gene calls are TRBV11-3 and TRBJ2-2; D is perhaps TRBD2 (7 bases). CDR3 length: 13 residues. Germline V lookup: CDR1 SGHNT, CDR2 YENEEA. V lost 4 bases to trimming and J lost 14 bases, with 17 bases between them.

The gene calls are TRBV4-3 and TRBJ1-1; D gene uncertain. CDR3 length equals 13 residues. V lost 0 bases to trimming and J lost 0 bases, with 2 bases between them. Germline CDR1 and CDR2: LGHNA and YSLEER. The CDR3 is CASSQDLNTEAFF. In DNA, the CDR3 is TGCGCCAGCAGCCAAGATCTGAACACTGAAGCTTTCTTT.

CDR3 DNA sequence: TGTGCCAGCAGTCTGCTTCCGCCGGGAGTGGAGCAGTATTTT. It codes for CASSLLPPGVEQYF. The J gene is TRBJ2-3, the V gene TRBV5-6, with D possibly being TRBD2 (6 bases). Germline CDR1 reads SGHDT; CDR2 reads YYEEEE. Trimming removed 5 bases at V and 11 bases at J, with 21 bases between. This CDR3 comprises 14 residues. Variable domain in full (rest from reference TRBV5-6 and TRBJ2-3): DAGVTQSPTHLIKTRGQQVTLRCSPKSGHDTVSWYQQALGQGPQFIFQYYEEEERQRGNFPDRFSGHQFPNYSSELNVNALLLGDSALYLCASSLLPPGVEQYFGPGTRLTVL.

The J gene is TRBJ2-2, the V gene TRBV18; 11 bases fit TRBD2. There are 16 residues in the CDR3. The V gene's germline CDR1 is KGHSH and CDR2 LQKENI. Trimming took 4 bases from V and 7 from J; bases not matched to a gene: 8. This CDR3 reads CASSHETSGTGGELFF. The CDR3 bases are TGTGCCAGCTCACACGAGACTAGCGGGACGGGCGGGGAGCTGTTTTTT.